The present TCR beta chain was sequenced within a study of T cells in Graves' hyperthyroidism and ophthalmopathy. This CDR3 comprises 14 residues. From germline, CDR1 is MDHEN and CDR2 SYDVKM. Deletions cut 6 bases from V and 1 base from J, with 10 bases between. Using RNA transcripts as the source, TCR beta CDR3 regions were amplified. First-round RT-PCR of the TCR CDR3 relied on the HTBI primer set. One entry per CDR3 protein results from TCRdb running MiXCR on the multiplex PCR reads. The sample lists 500,000 to 800,000 distinct CDR3 sequences, about 14% occurring once. This clonotype was counted many times. What it recognizes is unknown. Study conclusions and caveats: Most expanded thyroid clonotypes above 0.001 also appeared in blood.

This receptor was identified in a woman between 45 and 60 years old with Graves' ophthalmopathy. The sequenced material came from blood. J is TRBJ2-1 and V is TRBV28, with D uncertain. This CDR3 is CASRELGSYNEQFF. CDR3 bases: TGTGCCAGCAGGGAGCTGGGGTCCTACAATGAGCAGTTCTTC.